Presented here are 22 T cell receptor beta chains from one specimen sequenced in a study of cytomegalovirus exposure and HLA in healthy donors. Clones were read by immunoSEQ multiplex PCR, and TCRdb kept only the in-frame ones, dropping some. The table shows under 200,000 clones, with about 90% occurring only once. Sequencing used PBMCs. Every receptor here comes from a woman younger than 35 in good health and CMV-seropositive.

The V call is TRBV27, the J call TRBJ1-1; possibly TRBD1 for D (5 bases). V was clipped by 6 bases and J by 6 bases, with 14 bases between them. Germline V gives CDR1 MNHEY, CDR2 SMNVEV (reference sequence). The CDR3 totals 13 residues. CDR3 sequence (DNA): TGTGCCAGCAGGATCCGCAGGGCGGCTGAAGCTTTCTTT. Its protein is CASRIRRAAEAFF.

This clone came up once. This chain links TRBV10-1 with TRBJ1-4, with D perhaps matching TRBD1 (6 bases). Deletions cut 6 bases from V and 6 bases from J, with 20 bases between. The CDR3 loop spans 16 amino acids. Germline CDR1 WNHNN, CDR2 SYGVQD (reference sequence). CDR3 sequence reads: CASRPGPRGPYEKLFF. CDR3 bases: TGCGCCAGCAGGCCGGGACCCAGGGGCCCTTATGAAAAACTGTTTTTT.

The chain joins TRBV6-1 to TRBJ2-7, with 11 bases fitting TRBD1. The CDR3 consists of 14 residues. V lost 5 bases and J lost 6; bases outside the gene matches: 6. The germline V gene encodes CDR1 MNHNS and CDR2 SASEGT. As DNA, the CDR3 is TGTGCCAGCAGTTTAGGACAGGGGGCGTTCGAGCAGTACTTC. Translation gives CASSLGQGAFEQYF.

V is TRBV5-1 and J is TRBJ2-7, with 7 bases fitting TRBD1. This CDR3 spans 12 amino acids. Germline-derived CDR1 and CDR2 are SGHRS and YFSETQ. The junction had 2 bases not matched to a gene; V was cut back by 2 bases and J by 6 bases. Here the CDR3 DNA reads TGCGCCAGCAGCTTCGGGACAGTCGAGCAGTACTTC. Its protein product is CASSFGTVEQYF. Full variable domain (missing parts from reference TRBV5-1 and TRBJ2-7): KAGVTQTPRYLIKTRGQQVTLSCSPISGHRSVSWYQQTPGQGLQFLFEYFSETQRNKGNFPGRFSGRQFSNSRSEMNVSTLELGDSALYLCASSFGTVEQYFGPGTRLTVT.

CDR3 nucleotide sequence: TGTGCCAGCAGTGAACTTCAGGGAAGCTCCTACGAGCAGTACTTC. It codes for CASSELQGSSYEQYF. V is TRBV6-1 and J is TRBJ2-7; D is perhaps TRBD1 (5 bases). Trimming cost V 2 bases and J 0 bases, with 11 bases left between them. Germline CDR1 MNHNS, CDR2 SASEGT. This CDR3 has 15 amino acids.

The chain is built from TRBV7-2 and TRBJ2-2, with a tentative D call TRBD1 (6 bases). V gave up 4 bases and J gave up 6 bases, with 12 bases separating them. Looked up from germline, CDR1 is SGHTA and CDR2 is FQGNSA. The CDR3 is 14 residues long. For the CDR3, the DNA is TGTGCCAGCAGCTACTTACAGGGAGCCGGGGAGCTGTTTTTT. Translated: CASSYLQGAGELFF.

The genes are TRBV2 and TRBJ2-2; no clear D gene. The CDR3 has 12 amino acids. Trimming shortened V by 10 bases and J by 0 bases, and 6 bases separated the two germline ends. CDR1 is SNHLY, CDR2 FYNNEI, per germline. The CDR3 sequence is CAIGANTGELFF. Written as DNA, the CDR3 is TGTGCCATCGGAGCGAACACCGGGGAGCTGTTTTTT.

This clone was recorded once. V is TRBV7-8 and J is TRBJ2-1, with 7 nucleotides matching TRBD2. CDR3 length equals 14 residues. CDR1 and CDR2 (germline): SGHVS, FQNEAQ. V lost 3 bases, J lost 12 bases, and 11 bases stayed unmatched. As DNA, the CDR3 is TGTGCCAGCAGCTTCGAGGGAGGGACTTCGGGGCAGTTCTTC. It translates to CASSFEGGTSGQFF.

A few counts support this clone. This chain joins TRBV5-1 and TRBJ1-2; D gene ambiguous. The CDR3 covers 13 residues. With 0 bases removed from V and 8 bases from J, the gap between germline ends came to 11 bases. Germline lookup yields CDR1 SGHRS and CDR2 YFSETQ. Written as DNA, the CDR3 is TGCGCCAGCAGCTTGGAAGGAGGGATCGGCTACACCTTC. Encoded protein: CASSLEGGIGYTF.

For this clone: As the CDR3 is not closed by the conserved phenylalanine or tryptophan, this likely results from a read error. The limits of the CDR3 on the DNA are not certain, so only TCRdb's listed CDR3 is given. The chain uses TRBV6-5 and TRBJ1-2; no check of the table's D call, TRBD1, against the DNA was made. The CDR3 is 12 amino acids in total, end residues counted. Germline V gene data show CDR1 as MNHEY and CDR2 as SVGAGI. This CDR3 reads CASSYCPGTAYH.

The V gene is TRBV29-1, the J gene TRBJ2-7; tentatively, D is TRBD2 (6 bases). Deletions cut 2 bases from V and 0 bases from J, with 14 bases between. Germline V CDR1 and CDR2: SQVTM, ANQGSEA. The CDR3 runs to 15 residues. The CDR3 DNA reads TGCAGCGTTGAACTTCTCGAGACTAGCTCCTACGAGCAGTACTTC. Amino acids: CSVELLETSSYEQYF.

The chain uses TRBV2 and TRBJ1-1; D is ambiguous. The germline gives CDR1 SNHLY, CDR2 FYNNEI. Between the trimmed V and J ends, which lost 10 bases and 1 base, there was a span of 7 bases. The CDR3 runs 11 residues. In DNA form, the CDR3 reads TGTGCCAAAAGACAGAACACTGAAGCTTTCTTT. Residues: CAKRQNTEAFF.

The chain recombines TRBV23-1 with TRBJ2-7; 12 bases match TRBD1. TRBV23-1 is placed among ORFs of uncertain function. This CDR3 has 16 residues. V dropped 2 bases and J dropped 5; count of bases not matched to a gene: 7. The CDR3 sequence: CASSQTGQGAIHEQYF. CDR3 nucleotides: TGCGCCAGCAGTCAAACGGGACAGGGGGCGATCCACGAGCAGTACTTC.

J is TRBJ1-4 and V is TRBV27; no reliable D call. The CDR3 spans 19 residues. With 2 bases removed from V and 0 bases from J, the gap between germline ends came to 19 bases. CDR1 is MNHEY, CDR2 SMNVEV, per germline (reference sequence). CDR3 in amino acids: CASSLNFLGGSSTNEKLFF. The CDR3 DNA is TGTGCCAGCAGTTTAAATTTCCTGGGAGGGTCCTCAACTAATGAAAAACTGTTTTTT.

The chain combines TRBV7-9 with TRBJ1-2; D remains unclear. CDR3 length equals 15 residues. CDR1 is SEHNR, CDR2 FQNEAQ, per germline (reference sequence). The V and J ends lost 4 bases and 8 bases respectively, with 20 bases between them. CDR3 protein: CASSSPLRPPEGYTF. CDR3 bases: TGTGCCAGCAGCTCCCCCCTTCGCCCTCCGGAGGGCTACACCTTC.

CDR3 DNA sequence: TGTGCCAGCTCCGGAGGTCCCGGGGAGCTGTTTTTT. Amino acids: CASSGGPGELFF. The chain couples TRBV6-5 to TRBJ2-2; D perhaps matches TRBD2 (5 bases). CDR1 and CDR2 (germline): MNHEY, SVGAGI. This CDR3 contains 12 residues. Between the trimmed V and J ends, which lost 8 bases and 6 bases, there was a span of 10 bases.

The chain uses TRBV25-1 and TRBJ2-7, with D possibly being TRBD2 (5 bases). The CDR3 spans 13 residues. V lost 4 bases, J lost 3 bases, and 10 bases lay in between. CDR1 MGHDK and CDR2 SYGVNS come from the germline V gene. The CDR3 bases are TGTGCCAGCAGTGGAAGCGGCCTCTACGAGCAGTACTTC. Protein: CASSGSGLYEQYF.

V usage is TRBV6-1 and J usage is TRBJ2-3; 7 nucleotides line up with TRBD1. V shed 1 base, J shed 0 bases, and the junction held 1 base outside the gene matches. The CDR3 is 15 residues long. The V gene's germline CDR1 is MNHNS and CDR2 SASEGT. In DNA form, the CDR3 reads TGTGCCAGCAGTGAAGTCAGGGGGAGCACAGATACGCAGTATTTT. It encodes CASSEVRGSTDTQYF.

The rearrangement uses TRBV7-2 and TRBJ2-2; 9 nucleotides line up with TRBD2. V shed 6 bases, J shed 6 bases, and the junction held 8 bases outside the gene matches. CDR1 SGHTA and CDR2 FQGNSA come from the germline V gene. The CDR3 has 15 amino acids. DNA of the CDR3: TGTGCCAGCAGTCCCGGGACTAGCTATCCCGGGGAGCTGTTTTTT. Residues: CASSPGTSYPGELFF.

The V and J genes are TRBV15 and TRBJ2-2; D remains unclear. There are 16 residues in the CDR3. Germline CDR1 LNHNV, CDR2 YYDKDF (reference sequence). V lost 0 bases and J lost 2, with 10 bases in between. The CDR3 DNA reads as TGTGCCACCAGCAGAGACCGGGTCTTTAACACCGGGGAGCTGTTTTTT. This sequence encodes CATSRDRVFNTGELFF. The whole variable domain, filled in from reference TRBV15 and TRBJ2-2, reads DAMVIQNPRYQVTQFGKPVTLSCSQTLNHNVMYWYQQKSSQAPKLLFHYYDKDFNNEADTPDNFQSRRPNTSFCFLDIRSPGLGDTAMYLCATSRDRVFNTGELFFGEGSRLTVL.

This chain uses TRBV5-6 with TRBJ2-7; 7 positions agree with TRBD1. The CDR3 loop spans 15 amino acids. CDR1 is SGHDT and CDR2 is YYEEEE in the germline V gene. V shed 1 base and J 3 bases; nucleotides not matched to a gene: 7. CDR3 coding DNA: TGTGCCAGCAGCTTGTCTAAGGGGGCCAGCTACGAGCAGTACTTC. Amino acids: CASSLSKGASYEQYF.

V is TRBV28 and J is TRBJ2-3; 9 positions match TRBD1. This CDR3 has 17 amino acids. The J segment lost 4 bases and the V segment lost 6 bases, leaving 14 bases of the junction unmatched. Germline V gene sequence: CDR1 MDHEN, CDR2 SYDVKM. The CDR3 protein is CASSAPPGTGSADTQYF. In nucleotides, the CDR3 is TGTGCCAGCAGCGCCCCCCCCGGGACAGGGTCGGCAGATACGCAGTATTTT.